The clone carrying this T cell receptor (beta chain) has more than one count but fewer than ten. Some clones are missing from TCRdb's copy, which holds only in-frame ones; the method was immunoSEQ multiplex PCR. The profile shows about 17,000 clones, around 81% of them singletons. CDR1 SGHAT and CDR2 FQNNGV come from the germline V gene. V shed 5 bases, J shed 4 bases, and the junction held 11 bases outside the gene matches. This CDR3 contains 15 residues. The data are from a study of T cell clones after liver transplantation. The rearrangement links TRBV11-2 to TRBJ2-7; 7 bases line up with TRBD2. Sequenced here: CD8+ T cells from blood, sampled about 50 months after liver transplant. The receptor was isolated from a human patient who received a liver transplant. The graft donor may have given rise to some T cells. CDR3 loop: CASSQSQIGGYEQYF. In DNA form, the CDR3 reads TGTGCCAGCAGCCAGTCCCAGATCGGGGGGTACGAGCAGTACTTC.